The clone carrying this T cell receptor beta chain is medium-sized (0.01 to 0.1%). The CDR3 has 15 residues. The germline gives CDR1 MDHEN, CDR2 SYDVKM. Deletions cut 7 bases from V and 7 bases from J, with 22 bases between. The assay was immunoSEQ multiplex PCR, and TCRdb's table has in-frame clones only and misses some. The table records tens of thousands of clones, about 86% of them present only once. The record originates from a study of OX40 agonist ivuxolimab in advanced cancers. Source: CD4+ or CD8+ T cells sorted from blood, taken in a trial of the OX40 agonist ivuxolimab. This TCR was recovered from an adult with an advanced solid tumor such as melanoma, head and neck, liver or kidney cancer. The chain has TRBV28 and TRBJ1-1, with D possibly TRBD1 on 5 matching bases. The CDR3 protein is CASTSRDPGLREAFF. CDR3 nucleotides: TGTGCCAGCACCTCGCGAGACCCGGGACTCCGTGAAGCTTTCTTT.